Each of the 3 T cell receptor beta chains below was sequenced from the same sample in a study of T-cell reconstitution after alpha-beta-depleted transplantation in children. The library targeted TCRbeta and was prepared with unique molecular identifiers. TCRdb redid the calling of the PCR reads with MiXCR, one entry per CDR3 protein. Of some 640,000 distinct CDR3 sequences in the sample, roughly 17% were seen once. Specimen: PBMCs from the stem cell graft donor, collected from the stem cell graft. These receptor sequences come from a human donor who donated a stem cell graft to a child with acute myeloid leukemia.

This clonotype was seen only a few times. Here the CDR3 reads CSATPRGEQWGTQYF. For the CDR3, the DNA is TGCAGTGCAACCCCAAGGGGAGAACAGTGGGGGACCCAGTACTTC. V usage is TRBV20-1 and J usage is TRBJ2-5; the D call may be TRBD1 or TRBD2 (5 bases each). Germline V CDR1 and CDR2: DFQATT, SNEGSKA (reference sequence). CDR3 length: 15 amino acids. V was trimmed by 6 bases and J by 7 bases, leaving 24 bases between them.

There are many counts of this clonotype. The chain has TRBV5-8 and TRBJ1-1; D is undetermined. CDR1 SGHTS and CDR2 YDEGEE come from the germline V gene. V was clipped by 5 bases and J by 3 bases, with 11 bases between them. This CDR3 is built from 13 residues. In DNA, the CDR3 is TGTGCCAGCAGTCGCAACTGGGACACTGAAGCTTTCTTT. This translates into CASSRNWDTEAFF.

V usage is TRBV11-2 and J usage is TRBJ2-7; no clear D gene. Germline V gene sequence: CDR1 SGHAT, CDR2 FQNNGV. The CDR3 is made up of 13 amino acids. With 1 base removed from V and 3 bases from J, the gap between germline ends came to 7 bases. The DNA of the CDR3 is TGTGCCAGCAGCTTAGCAGTGTTCTACGAGCAGTACTTC. Translated: CASSLAVFYEQYF. The entire variable domain, with the rest obtained from reference TRBV11-2 and TRBJ2-7, is as follows: EAGVAQSPRYKIIEKRQSVAFWCNPISGHATLYWYQQILGQGPKLLIQFQNNGVVDDSQLPKDRFSAERLKGVDSTLKIQPAKLEDSAVYLCASSLAVFYEQYFGPGTRLTVT.